Presented here are 18 T cell receptor beta chains from one specimen sequenced in a study of neoadjuvant anti-PD-1 for oral cavity cancer. This table comes from immunoSEQ multiplex PCR, and its TCRdb copy is limited to in-frame clones, with some not included. Among about 42,000 clones listed, 77% were seen once. The time point: after neoadjuvant nivolumab, at surgical resection. The sample here was PBMCs, taken after nivolumab (anti-PD-1) treatment. Every receptor here comes from a person aged 35 to 85 with oral cavity squamous cell carcinoma.

The rearrangement uses TRBV5-1 and TRBJ1-2; D remains ambiguous. V was cut by 5 bases and J by 2 bases, with 16 bases left in between. This CDR3 comprises 15 residues. Germline values: CDR1 SGHRS, CDR2 YFSETQ. In DNA, the CDR3 is TGCGCCAGCAGAACTACACCTATTCAGAACTATGGCTACACCTTC. Translating gives CASRTTPIQNYGYTF.

There are a few counts of this clone. The chain has TRBV7-8 and TRBJ2-7, with 9 bases aligning to TRBD1. The CDR3 spans 13 residues. CDR1 SGHVS and CDR2 FQNEAQ come from the germline V gene. The J segment lost 3 bases and the V segment lost 4 bases, leaving 1 base of the junction unmatched. The CDR3 nucleotides read TGTGCCAGCAGCTGGGGACAGGGCTACGAGCAGTACTTC. Residues: CASSWGQGYEQYF.

V is TRBV28 and J is TRBJ1-4, with TRBD1 as a possible D gene (6 bases). The ends were cut back, 3 bases at V and 8 bases at J, with 13 bases in the middle. Germline V gene data show CDR1 as MDHEN and CDR2 as SYDVKM. This CDR3 has 14 amino acids. The CDR3 bases are TGTGCCAGCAGTTTCAGGGGATCCTCCGAAAAACTGTTTTTT. It encodes CASSFRGSSEKLFF. Using reference TRBV28 and TRBJ1-4 for the parts outside the CDR3, the full variable domain is DVKVTQSSRYLVKRTGEKVFLECVQDMDHENMFWYRQDPGLGLRLIYFSYDVKMKEKGDIPEGYSVSREKKERFSLILESASTNQTSMYLCASSFRGSSEKLFFGSGTQLSVL.

V usage is TRBV25-1 and J usage is TRBJ2-5; D not certain. Germline V gene sequence: CDR1 MGHDK, CDR2 SYGVNS. The CDR3 length is 12 residues. V was pared by 4 bases and J by 4 bases, with 7 bases between. CDR3: CASSGPGETQYF. CDR3 bases: TGTGCCAGCAGTGGCCCCGGAGAGACCCAGTACTTC.

The chain's CDR3 is CASKGGVSREQYF. The CDR3 DNA reads as TGTGCCAGCAAAGGTGGCGTAAGTAGGGAGCAGTACTTC. V usage is TRBV28 and J usage is TRBJ2-7; D unclear. Per the germline V gene, CDR1 is MDHEN and CDR2 is SYDVKM. CDR3 length: 13 amino acids. Trimming pared 7 bases from V and 7 bases from J, leaving 17 bases between.

The chain employs TRBV9 and TRBJ1-6; D not resolved. V lost 0 bases, J lost 9 bases, and 10 bases lay in between. Germline CDR1 reads SGDLS; CDR2 reads YYNGEE. CDR3 length: 14 amino acids. The CDR3 DNA sequence: TGTGCCAGCAGCGTAGATGGAGGCAGTTCACCCCTCCACTTT. It yields the protein CASSVDGGSSPLHF. Supplemented by reference TRBV9 and TRBJ1-6, the full variable domain reads DSGVTQTPKHLITATGQRVTLRCSPRSGDLSVYWYQQSLDQGLQFLIQYYNGEERAKGNILERFSAQQFPDLHSELNLSSLELGDSALYFCASSVDGGSSPLHFGNGTRLTVT.

This chain connects TRBV6-1 to TRBJ1-5; a weak D match, TRBD1 (5 bases). This CDR3 has 15 amino acids. Germline assignment: CDR1 MNHNS and CDR2 SASEGT. V shed 2 bases and J shed 3 bases, with 11 bases lying between them. The CDR3 is CASSESDRFNQPQHF. The CDR3 DNA sequence: TGTGCCAGCAGTGAAAGTGACAGATTCAATCAGCCCCAGCATTTT.

The chain has TRBV6-6 and TRBJ1-5; 9 nucleotides line up with TRBD1. V trimming: 4 bases; J trimming: 0 bases; junction bases outside the gene matches: 4. Germline values: CDR1 MNHNY, CDR2 SVGAGI (reference sequence). This CDR3 has 16 residues. CDR3 amino acids: CASSSGGQGSNQPQHF. CDR3 bases: TGTGCCAGCAGTTCGGGGGGACAGGGTAGCAATCAGCCCCAGCATTTT.

The chain combines TRBV7-2 with TRBJ1-1; no clear D gene. The germline V gene encodes CDR1 SGHTA and CDR2 FQGNSA. The germline V and J ends were trimmed by 5 bases and 1 base, with 11 bases remaining between them. This CDR3 spans 14 amino acids. The CDR3 here is CASSQILPNTEAFF. The CDR3 nucleotides read TGTGCCAGCAGCCAAATACTACCGAACACTGAAGCTTTCTTT.

J is TRBJ2-1 and V is TRBV5-1; D ambiguous. This CDR3 is built from 14 residues. Trimming took off 2 bases at V and 2 bases at J, with 8 bases between the two ends. Germline-derived CDR1 and CDR2 are SGHRS and YFSETQ. CDR3 DNA: TGCGCCAGCAGCTTTGGAAGGGCCTACAATGAGCAGTTCTTC. It codes for CASSFGRAYNEQFF.

This clone showed up just once. CDR3 protein: CASHPDPSYEQYF. The CDR3 nucleotides are TGTGCCAGCCACCCGGACCCCTCCTACGAGCAGTACTTC. The rearrangement links TRBV6-1 to TRBJ2-7, with D unclear. Per germline, CDR1 MNHNS and CDR2 SASEGT. The CDR3 sequence is 13 residues long. Deletions cut 8 bases from V and 0 bases from J, with 11 bases between.

This chain links TRBV25-1 with TRBJ1-2; possible D gene TRBD1, 5 bases. V dropped 3 bases and J dropped 8 bases, with 13 bases sitting between them. Looked up from germline, CDR1 is MGHDK and CDR2 is SYGVNS. There are 13 residues in the CDR3. The CDR3 sequence is CASSEGLTIGYTF. CDR3 sequence (DNA): TGTGCCAGCAGTGAGGGACTAACTATCGGCTACACCTTC.

The chain uses TRBV5-5 and TRBJ2-7; D gene ambiguous. CDR3 size: 11 residues. Germline CDR1 SGHKS, CDR2 YYEKEE (reference sequence). V shed 0 bases and J shed 4 bases, with 2 bases lying between them. The chain's CDR3 is CASSLEYEQYF. The DNA for the CDR3 is TGTGCCAGCAGCTTGGAGTACGAGCAGTACTTC.

This clone was recorded a few times. The chain couples TRBV6-4 to TRBJ1-1; TRBD1 is a possible D gene (6 bases). The CDR3 runs 13 residues. Between the trimmed V and J ends, which lost 4 bases and 3 bases, there was a span of 9 bases. Germline values: CDR1 MRHNA, CDR2 SNTAGT. This CDR3 is CASSVSGDTEAFF. In nucleotides, the CDR3 is TGTGCCAGCAGTGTGTCAGGGGACACTGAAGCTTTCTTT.

The chain joins TRBV2 to TRBJ1-2; D unresolved. V was cut by 10 bases and J by 8 bases, with 14 bases left in between. Per the germline V gene, CDR1 is SNHLY and CDR2 is FYNNEI. The CDR3 contains 11 residues. The DNA of the CDR3 is TGTGCCACCAAAGAGAGGAACGGCTACACCTTC. Its protein product is CATKERNGYTF.

The V and J genes are TRBV11-3 and TRBJ2-1, with D unclear. The germline gives CDR1 SGHNT, CDR2 YENEEA. This CDR3 spans 13 amino acids. Trimming stripped 4 bases from V and 7 bases from J, with 11 bases between. Here the CDR3 DNA reads TGTGCCAGCAGCTCCAGCCGGGCGAATGAGCAGTTCTTC. This encodes CASSSSRANEQFF.

As concerns this clone: The junction departs from the called germline gene at one end, perhaps through a read error. V is TRBV13 and J is TRBJ2-2; tentative D call: TRBD1 (6 bases). In germline, CDR1 is PRHDT, CDR2 FYEKMQ (reference sequence). This CDR3 is built from 8 residues. The CDR3 DNA reads as TGTGCCAGCAGCCCGAGGGGGTTT. It specifies CASSPRGF. Variable domain in full (rest from reference TRBV13 and TRBJ2-2): AAGVIQSPRHLIKEKRETATLKCYPIPRHDTVYWYQQGPGQDPQFLISFYEKMQSDKGSIPDRFSAQQFSDYHSELNMSSLELGDSALYFCASSPRGFGEGSRLTVL.

This clone was seen a single time. The genes are TRBV7-9 and TRBJ1-3, with TRBD1 as a possible D gene (5 bases). Germline lookup yields CDR1 SEHNR and CDR2 FQNEAQ (reference sequence). The V end lost 7 bases, the J end lost 0 bases, and 16 bases lay between the germline ends. The length of the CDR3 is 16 residues. CDR3 DNA: TGTGCCAGCAAAGGGGATAGAAGGTTCTCTGGAAACACCATATATTTT. Translated, it gives CASKGDRRFSGNTIYF. The full variable domain, rest sourced from reference TRBV7-9 and TRBJ1-3, is DTGVSQNPRHKITKRGQNVTFRCDPISEHNRLYWYRQTLGQGPEFLTYFQNEAQLEKSRLLSDRFSAERPKGSFSTLEIQRTEQGDSAMYLCASKGDRRFSGNTIYFGEGSWLTVV.